Shown below are 10 T cell receptor beta chains from a single sample sequenced in a study of CD8+ T cells in alopecia areata. RNA extraction and reverse transcription yielded cDNA as sequencing template. Clones were read by immunoSEQ multiplex PCR, and TCRdb kept only the in-frame ones, dropping some. The repertoire holds 150,000 or so clones, with roughly 50% as singletons. The sequencing input was CD4+ T cells sorted from blood. Receptor source: a human donor with alopecia areata.

The chain joins TRBV30 to TRBJ2-7; maybe TRBD1 (6 bases). The V end lost 3 bases, the J end lost 2 bases, and 11 bases lay between the germline ends. The CDR3 is 13 residues long. Germline V gives CDR1 GTSNPN, CDR2 SVGIG (reference sequence). CDR3 loop: CAWRGRDTYEQYF. The CDR3 DNA reads TGTGCCTGGAGGGGCCGGGACACCTACGAGCAGTACTTC.

This clone appeared a few times. This chain's CDR3 is CSVATGVNTEAFF. The CDR3 DNA reads as TGCAGCGTCGCTACAGGGGTGAACACTGAAGCTTTCTTT. The chain joins TRBV29-1 to TRBJ1-1, with TRBD1 matching over 7 bases. This CDR3 spans 13 amino acids. CDR1 SQVTM and CDR2 ANQGSEA come from the germline V gene. After removal of 6 bases from V and 0 bases from J, the junction contained 4 bases not matched to a gene.

The J gene is TRBJ2-5, the V gene TRBV9; 10 positions agree with TRBD2. Germline V gene data show CDR1 as SGDLS and CDR2 as YYNGEE. CDR3 size: 14 residues. With V trimmed by 3 bases and J by 5 bases, 4 bases remained unmatched. CDR3 nucleotide sequence: TGTGCCAGCAGCGGACCGGGACTAGCGGAGACCCAGTACTTC. Protein: CASSGPGLAETQYF.

The genes are TRBV29-1 and TRBJ1-3; no firm D call. This CDR3 region has 12 residues. V was trimmed by 4 bases and J by 0 bases, leaving 4 bases between them. Per the germline V gene, CDR1 is SQVTM and CDR2 is ANQGSEA. CDR3 loop: CSVGSSGNTIYF. CDR3 nucleotide sequence: TGCAGCGTTGGGAGCTCTGGAAACACCATATATTTT.

This clone has just one count. The V and J genes are TRBV27 and TRBJ1-2; 7 bases align to TRBD1. Germline V gives CDR1 MNHEY, CDR2 SMNVEV (reference sequence). The CDR3 contains 15 residues. Trimming at V came to 4 bases and at J to 5 bases, leaving 10 bases not matched to a gene. CDR3 region: CASSSTGYLSYGYTF. CDR3 nucleotides: TGTGCCAGCAGTTCGACAGGGTATCTTAGTTATGGCTACACCTTC.

On this clone: Other DNA sequences in the sample encode the same CDR3. The chain joins TRBV29-1 to TRBJ1-5, with 9 bases identical to TRBD1. CDR1 and CDR2 (germline): SQVTM, ANQGSEA. V shed 4 bases and J 6 bases; nucleotides not matched to a gene: 7. The CDR3 extends over 14 amino acids. The CDR3 sequence: CSVAETGGVQPQHF. The CDR3 bases are TGCAGCGTTGCTGAGACAGGGGGTGTTCAGCCCCAGCATTTT.

This clone was seen a handful of times. Here the CDR3 DNA reads TGTGCCAGCAGCGTCCGGGACAGACCCTACGAGCAGTACTTC. It specifies CASSVRDRPYEQYF. The chain uses TRBV9 and TRBJ2-7; 7 positions agree with TRBD1. CDR1 and CDR2 (germline): SGDLS, YYNGEE. The CDR3 contains 14 residues. V was clipped by 2 bases and J by 2 bases; unmatched bases: 4.

The table lists this clone with a few counts. The gene calls are TRBV23-1 and TRBJ2-2; D remains ambiguous. TRBV23-1 is reported as an ORF; its role is uncertain. V lost 3 bases, J lost 0 bases, and 8 bases lay in between. CDR3 length: 15 amino acids. The chain's CDR3 is CASSHGRSNTGELFF. The DNA of the CDR3 is TGCGCCAGCAGTCACGGGCGTTCGAACACCGGGGAGCTGTTTTTT.

V and J are TRBV27 and TRBJ1-2; 7 bases agree with TRBD1. V lost 6 bases, J lost 8 bases, and 9 bases stayed unmatched. This CDR3 is built from 13 residues. In germline, CDR1 is MNHEY, CDR2 SMNVEV (reference sequence). In DNA, the CDR3 is TGTGCCAGCAGGAAAGACAGGGTATCCGGCTACACCTTC. Translating gives CASRKDRVSGYTF.

The V gene is TRBV29-1, the J gene TRBJ2-1; D call uncertain. Germline CDR1 SQVTM, CDR2 ANQGSEA. Trimming shortened V by 5 bases and J by 0 bases, and 11 bases separated the two germline ends. The CDR3 consists of 14 residues. CDR3 in amino acids: CSVPRISSYNEQFF. The CDR3 DNA follows: TGCAGCGTTCCCAGGATCAGCTCCTACAATGAGCAGTTCTTC.